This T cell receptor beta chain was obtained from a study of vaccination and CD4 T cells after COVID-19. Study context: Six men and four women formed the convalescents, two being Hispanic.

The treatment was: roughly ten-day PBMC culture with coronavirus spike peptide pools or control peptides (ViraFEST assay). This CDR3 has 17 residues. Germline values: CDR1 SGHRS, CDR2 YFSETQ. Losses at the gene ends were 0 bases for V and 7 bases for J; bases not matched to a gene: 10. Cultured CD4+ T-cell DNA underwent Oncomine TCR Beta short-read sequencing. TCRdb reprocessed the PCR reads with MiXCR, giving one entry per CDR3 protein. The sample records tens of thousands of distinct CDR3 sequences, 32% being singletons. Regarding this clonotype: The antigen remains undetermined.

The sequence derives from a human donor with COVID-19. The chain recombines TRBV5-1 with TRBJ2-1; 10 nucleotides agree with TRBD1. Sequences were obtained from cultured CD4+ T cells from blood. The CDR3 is CASSLGDRGLGRNEQFF. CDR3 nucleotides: TGCGCCAGCAGCTTGGGAGACAGGGGGCTTGGCAGGAATGAGCAGTTCTTC. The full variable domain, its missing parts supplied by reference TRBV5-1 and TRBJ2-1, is KAGVTQTPRYLIKTRGQQVTLSCSPISGHRSVSWYQQTPGQGLQFLFEYFSETQRNKGNFPGRFSGRQFSNSRSEMNVSTLELGDSALYLCASSLGDRGLGRNEQFFGPGTRLTVL.